The present TCR beta chain was sequenced within a study of blood T cell repertoires in COVID-19. Germline V gene data show CDR1 as LGHDT and CDR2 as YNNKEL (reference sequence). Trimming pared 4 bases from V and 6 bases from J, leaving 15 bases between. The CDR3 totals 14 residues. Recruits, aged roughly 18 to 95 years, lived in 24 US areas. Donors were grouped by their self-reported clinical history. It was within 2 weeks before study entry that exposed participants met a COVID-19 case. Source study methods: Amplifying reference gene primers gave estimates of nucleated cell counts. Sequencing used immunoSEQ multiplex PCR; TCRdb keeps in-frame clones, though not all of them. The D gene and trimming were derived from the DNA, and the V and J assignments and clone size from that table. The sample lists 400,000 to 500,000 clones, about 88% occurring once.

The chain carries TRBV3-1 (or the pseudogene TRBV3-2) and TRBJ1-2; tentatively, D is TRBD1 (5 bases). The specimen sequenced was PBMCs or T cells enriched from blood (not recorded which). This TCR was recovered from a woman aged 18 to 35 who had been exposed to COVID-19. CDR3 nucleotide sequence: TGTGCCAGCAGCCTCACAGGCCCTAAGGATGGCTACACCTTC. The encoded protein is CASSLTGPKDGYTF.